This record covers a single TCR beta chain. Profiling relied on immunoSEQ multiplex PCR, and the TCRdb table lists in-frame clones only, not all of them. The sample shows 250,000 to 300,000 clones, 80% to 90% of them seen only once. These data belong to a study of blood T cell repertoires in COVID-19. This receptor was identified in an elderly man with acute or convalescent COVID-19. Sequencing used peripheral blood.

The DNA of the CDR3 is TGTGCCAGCAGTGCCGCAGGATACTATGGCTACACCTTC. Translating gives CASSAAGYYGYTF. The gene calls are TRBV28 and TRBJ1-2; D is uncertain. This CDR3 comprises 13 residues. The V end lost 5 bases, the J end lost 3 bases, and 10 bases lay between the germline ends. CDR1 is MDHEN and CDR2 is SYDVKM in the germline V gene.